A selection of T cell receptor beta chains follows, all from one sample in a study of cytomegalovirus exposure and HLA in healthy donors. Only in-frame clones appear in the TCRdb table, and some are missing; sequencing was by immunoSEQ multiplex PCR. Among over 150,000 clones listed, around 84% were seen once. Sequencing input: PBMCs. These receptors originate from a young woman in good health and CMV-seropositive. The CDR3 runs from the conserved cysteine through the conserved F or W.

V: TRBV28
CDR3: CASSFSGSRADTQYF

V: TRBV29-1
CDR3: CSVEDRIAGRSSYNEQFF

V: TRBV6-1
CDR3: CASSPAGGTDTQYF

V: TRBV27
CDR3: CASSTAPASKDTQYF

V: TRBV18
CDR3: CASSPRTGENQPQHF

V: TRBV7-2
CDR3: CASSLGLGSSYEQYF

V: TRBV18
CDR3: CASSPPTELTYGYTF

V: TRBV30
CDR3: CAWSPRLAANTGELFF

V: TRBV28
CDR3: CASRQGAFGTEAFF

V: TRBV9
CDR3: CASSVDASGRLGTGELFF

V: TRBV6-6
CDR3: CASQPGSGNTIYF

V: TRBV7-3
CDR3: CASSLLKSSGYNEQFF